Sequencing of this TCR beta chain was carried out in a study of blood T cell repertoires in COVID-19. Sequenced by immunoSEQ multiplex PCR; TCRdb stores in-frame clones only, minus some. Of about 480,000 clones listed, approximately 90% are singletons. Germline trimming cut 4 bases from V and 5 bases from J; bases unmatched to any gene: 8. This CDR3 has 15 residues. Germline V gene lookup returns CDR1 GTSNPN and CDR2 SVGIG (reference sequence). The V and J genes are TRBV30 and TRBJ1-5; TRBD1 matches 10 bases. This clonotype was sampled from a woman in her thirties or forties who had recovered from COVID-19. Sequencing was carried out using PBMCs or T cells enriched from blood (not recorded which). Written as DNA, the CDR3 is TGTGCCTGGACCATTGGGACAGGGGTCGATCAGCCCCAGCATTTT. This codes for CAWTIGTGVDQPQHF. The whole variable domain, remainder taken from reference TRBV30 and TRBJ1-5, is SQTIHQWPATLVQPVGSPLSLECTVEGTSNPNLYWYRQAAGRGLQLLFYSVGIGQISSEVPQNLSASRPQDRQFILSSKKLLLSDSGFYLCAWTIGTGVDQPQHFGDGTRLSIL.